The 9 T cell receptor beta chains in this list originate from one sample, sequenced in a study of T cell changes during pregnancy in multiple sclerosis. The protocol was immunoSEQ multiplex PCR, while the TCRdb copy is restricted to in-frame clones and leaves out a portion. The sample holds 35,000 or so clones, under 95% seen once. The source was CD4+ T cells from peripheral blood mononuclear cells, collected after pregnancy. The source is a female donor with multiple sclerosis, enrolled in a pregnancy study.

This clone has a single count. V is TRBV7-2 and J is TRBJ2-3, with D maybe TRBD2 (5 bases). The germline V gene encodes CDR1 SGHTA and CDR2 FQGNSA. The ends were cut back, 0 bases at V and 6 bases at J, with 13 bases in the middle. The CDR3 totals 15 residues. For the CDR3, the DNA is TGTGCCAGCAGCTTAGCTAGCGTGGGCTCGGATACGCAGTATTTT. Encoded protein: CASSLASVGSDTQYF. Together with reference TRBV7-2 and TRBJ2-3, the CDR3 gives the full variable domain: GAGVSQSPSNKVTEKGKDVELRCDPISGHTALYWYRQSLGQGLEFLIYFQGNSAPDKSGLPSDRFSAERTGGSVSTLTIQRTQQEDSAVYLCASSLASVGSDTQYFGPGTRLTVL.

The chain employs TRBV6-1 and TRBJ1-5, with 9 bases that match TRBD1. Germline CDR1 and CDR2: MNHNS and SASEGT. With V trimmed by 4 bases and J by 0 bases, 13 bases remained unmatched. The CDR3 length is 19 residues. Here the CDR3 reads CASSAKPMTGGYSNQPQHF. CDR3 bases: TGTGCCAGCAGTGCCAAGCCGATGACAGGGGGTTATAGCAATCAGCCCCAGCATTTT.

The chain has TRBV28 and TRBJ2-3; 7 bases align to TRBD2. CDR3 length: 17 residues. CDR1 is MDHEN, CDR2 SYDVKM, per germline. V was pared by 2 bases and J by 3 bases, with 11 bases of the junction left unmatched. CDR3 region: CASSLVGGRVRTDTQYF. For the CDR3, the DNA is TGTGCCAGCAGTTTAGTAGGCGGGAGAGTGCGGACAGATACGCAGTATTTT.

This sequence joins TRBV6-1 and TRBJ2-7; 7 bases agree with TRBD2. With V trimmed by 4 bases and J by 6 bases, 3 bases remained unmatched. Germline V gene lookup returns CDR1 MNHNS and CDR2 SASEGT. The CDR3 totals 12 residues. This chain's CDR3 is CASSGTRSEQYF. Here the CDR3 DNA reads TGTGCCAGCAGTGGGACTAGGTCCGAGCAGTACTTC.

CDR3 sequence reads: CASSLVRGRNEQFF. CDR3 nucleotide sequence: TGTGCCAGCAGCTTAGTGCGAGGTCGCAATGAGCAGTTCTTC. The chain joins TRBV7-2 to TRBJ2-1; D is unclear. The CDR3 runs to 14 residues. Germline V gene sequence: CDR1 SGHTA, CDR2 FQGNSA. V gave up 1 base and J gave up 6 bases, with 10 bases separating them.

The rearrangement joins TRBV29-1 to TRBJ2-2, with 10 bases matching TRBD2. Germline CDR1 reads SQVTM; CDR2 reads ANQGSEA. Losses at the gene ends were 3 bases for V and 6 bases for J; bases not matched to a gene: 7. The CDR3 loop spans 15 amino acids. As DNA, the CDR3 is TGCAGCGTTGACATCAGCGGGGGGGTCGCCGGGGAGCTGTTTTTT. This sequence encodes CSVDISGGVAGELFF.

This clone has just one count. The CDR3 reads CASSLQGLAFEQYF. The CDR3 nucleotides read TGTGCCAGCAGTTTACAGGGACTAGCCTTCGAGCAGTACTTC. The chain has TRBV28 and TRBJ2-7; 9 bases align to TRBD2. This CDR3 is built from 14 residues. Germline CDR1 is MDHEN and CDR2 is SYDVKM. Losses at the gene ends were 2 bases for V and 6 bases for J; bases not matched to a gene: 5.

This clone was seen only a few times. This chain's CDR3 is CASSLFRANYGYTF. The CDR3 DNA is TGTGCCAGCAGTTTATTCCGGGCTAACTATGGCTACACCTTC. The chain employs TRBV28 and TRBJ1-2, with D hard to call. CDR3 length equals 14 residues. The V gene's germline CDR1 is MDHEN and CDR2 SYDVKM. With 1 base removed from V and 0 bases from J, the gap between germline ends came to 6 bases.

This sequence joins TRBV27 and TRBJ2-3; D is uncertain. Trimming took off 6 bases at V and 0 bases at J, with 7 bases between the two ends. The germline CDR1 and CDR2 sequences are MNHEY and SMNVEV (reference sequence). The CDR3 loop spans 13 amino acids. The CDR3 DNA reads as TGTGCCAGCAGCCTTCGTAGCACAGATACGCAGTATTTT. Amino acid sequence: CASSLRSTDTQYF.